The T cell receptor (beta chain) under discussion was sequenced for a study of cytomegalovirus exposure and HLA in healthy donors. The CDR3 is made up of 17 amino acids. Germline V gene data show CDR1 as SGHAT and CDR2 as FQNNGV. Trimming pared 0 bases from V and 0 bases from J, leaving 15 bases between. The PCR ran on 60 Vbeta and 13 Jbeta primers. This table comes from immunoSEQ multiplex PCR, and its TCRdb copy is limited to in-frame clones, with some not included. This table holds around 200,000 clones, roughly 78% found once. Study results and limitations: When analyzed later, a missense DCLRE1C variant was found to be linked to TCR beta V- and J-gene trimming.

In regard to this clone: Antigen unknown.

The chain joins TRBV11-2 to TRBJ2-7; unclear D gene. Input material: PBMCs. This clonotype was sampled from a boy between 10 and 17 years old in good health and CMV-seronegative. The chain's CDR3 is CASSLDSRVILSYEQYF. The CDR3 bases are TGTGCCAGCAGCTTAGACTCCCGGGTCATACTCTCCTACGAGCAGTACTTC.